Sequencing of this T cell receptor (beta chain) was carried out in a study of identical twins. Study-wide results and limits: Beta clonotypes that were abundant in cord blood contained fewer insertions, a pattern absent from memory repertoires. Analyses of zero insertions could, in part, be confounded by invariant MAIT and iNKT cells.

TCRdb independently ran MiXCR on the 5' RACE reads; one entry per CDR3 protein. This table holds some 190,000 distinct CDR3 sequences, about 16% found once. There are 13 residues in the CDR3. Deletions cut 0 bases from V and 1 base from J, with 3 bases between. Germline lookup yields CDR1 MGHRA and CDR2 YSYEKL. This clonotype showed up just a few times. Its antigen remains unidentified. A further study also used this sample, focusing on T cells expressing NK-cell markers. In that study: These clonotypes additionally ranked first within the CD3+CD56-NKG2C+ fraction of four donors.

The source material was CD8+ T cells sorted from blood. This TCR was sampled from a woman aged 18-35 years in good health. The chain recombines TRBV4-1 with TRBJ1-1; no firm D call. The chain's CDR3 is CASSQERNTEAFF. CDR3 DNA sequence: TGCGCCAGCAGCCAAGAAAGGAACACTGAAGCTTTCTTT.